The sequence of this T cell receptor (beta chain) was determined in a study of cytomegalovirus exposure and HLA in healthy donors. About this clone itself: The antigen is unknown.

With 60 Vbeta and 13 Jbeta primers, the PCR was carried out. TCRdb's copy holds only in-frame clones and misses some; the assay was immunoSEQ multiplex PCR. The data show roughly 150,000 clones, around 79% seen once. The germline V gene encodes CDR1 SNHLY and CDR2 FYNNEI. Trimming cost V 6 bases and J 6 bases; bases outside gene matches: 10. CDR3 size: 14 residues. Study-wide findings and caveats: Segments of the TCR beta V type were, in most cases, productive about 90% or about 30% of the time in an earlier analysis. In a later analysis, TCR beta V- and J-gene trimming showed a link to a missense DCLRE1C variant. With high specificity and sensitivity, the classifier reportedly diagnosed cytomegalovirus status.

The rearrangement links TRBV2 to TRBJ2-7; 8 nucleotides align to TRBD1. The sequence was obtained from a man aged 40-55 years in good health and CMV-seropositive. Sequencing was carried out using PBMCs. In DNA form, the CDR3 reads TGTGCCAGCAGGCAGGGGGCGGCGGTAGTCGAGCAGTACTTC. Translated, it gives CASRQGAAVVEQYF.